These T cell receptor beta chains were read from a single sample in a study of shared clonotypes between healthy human individuals. The repertoire was sequenced with immunoSEQ multiplex PCR; TCRdb's copy has only in-frame clones and lacks some. The sample consists of over a million clones, about 96% of them appearing once. Sequenced: naive CD4+ T cells sorted from blood. The receptor set was obtained from a man under 40 in good health. CDR3s include the opening cysteine and the closing phenylalanine or tryptophan.

V gene: TRBV11-2; J gene: TRBJ1-2; CDR3 protein: CASSWETGPYGYTF
V gene: TRBV5-5; J gene: TRBJ2-5; CDR3 protein: CASIRSGGETQYF
V gene: TRBV11-2; J gene: TRBJ2-1; CDR3 protein: CASSQGYNEQFF
V gene: TRBV5-1; J gene: TRBJ2-1; CDR3 protein: CASSGAKASSNEQFF
V gene: TRBV5-1; J gene: TRBJ2-5; CDR3 protein: CASSRWGQGASETQYF
V gene: TRBV18; J gene: TRBJ2-7; CDR3 protein: CASSPRGFTGDSYEQYF
V gene: TRBV6-5; J gene: TRBJ2-5; CDR3 protein: CASSSPGLQETQYF
V gene: TRBV27; J gene: TRBJ2-7; CDR3 protein: CASSLWGQRAYEQYF
V gene: TRBV28; J gene: TRBJ1-5; CDR3 protein: CASSLRQAGNQPQHF
V gene: TRBV7-9; J gene: TRBJ1-2; CDR3 protein: CASTLQGPGGYTF
V gene: TRBV6-1; J gene: TRBJ2-5; CDR3 protein: CASSGGKTSMGETQYF
V gene: TRBV6-1; J gene: TRBJ1-1; CDR3 protein: CASSEARIAMNTEAFF
V gene: TRBV5-6; J gene: TRBJ2-1; CDR3 protein: CASSRGTHLNVDEQFF
V gene: TRBV10-3; J gene: TRBJ2-2; CDR3 protein: CAIGSGAATGELFF
V gene: TRBV9; J gene: TRBJ2-5; CDR3 protein: CASSVGQLRETQYF
V gene: TRBV19; J gene: TRBJ2-1; CDR3 protein: CASADGNSYNEQFF
V gene: TRBV5-1; J gene: TRBJ2-7; CDR3 protein: CASSSGQGVRYF
V gene: TRBV7-2; J gene: TRBJ2-4; CDR3 protein: CASRKRAEYF
V gene: TRBV11-2; J gene: TRBJ2-7; CDR3 protein: CASSSVGLAGGFGVEQYF
V gene: TRBV6-1; J gene: TRBJ1-5; CDR3 protein: CASSHPGNQPQHF
V gene: TRBV28; J gene: TRBJ1-3; CDR3 protein: CASSTDRGSGNTIYF
V gene: TRBV6-4; J gene: TRBJ2-4; CDR3 protein: CASSDSPIAKNIQYF
V gene: TRBV7-9; J gene: TRBJ2-5; CDR3 protein: CASSLDLGRRETQYF
V gene: TRBV7-2; J gene: TRBJ2-1; CDR3 protein: CASSLELSGSSYNEQFF
V gene: TRBV5-6; J gene: TRBJ1-2; CDR3 protein: CASSTGNYGYTF
V gene: TRBV5-1; J gene: TRBJ2-2; CDR3 protein: CASSSTSGLNTGELFF
V gene: TRBV11-2; J gene: TRBJ2-7; CDR3 protein: CASSRVGGSSYEQYF
V gene: TRBV6-6; J gene: TRBJ1-5; CDR3 protein: CASSYGQGNQPQHF
V gene: TRBV12-5; J gene: TRBJ2-3; CDR3 protein: CASGLGQGGAQYF
V gene: TRBV5-4; J gene: TRBJ2-7; CDR3 protein: CASSLGLAETYEQYF
V gene: TRBV15; J gene: TRBJ1-4; CDR3 protein: CATSRDRQGEEKLFF
V gene: TRBV25-1; J gene: TRBJ2-7; CDR3 protein: CASSEVGSYEQYF
V gene: TRBV18; J gene: TRBJ2-7; CDR3 protein: CASSPGTISSYEQYF
V gene: TRBV19; J gene: TRBJ2-6; CDR3 protein: CASSINSGANVLTF